This entry concerns a single T cell receptor beta chain. Its antigen is not known. This sample was included in a study of cytomegalovirus exposure and HLA in healthy donors. Findings of the study overall: What TCR beta sequences reportedly achieved was accurate prediction of HLA-A and HLA-B alleles in most subjects.

Germline values: CDR1 MGHRA, CDR2 YSYEKL. V dropped 0 bases and J dropped 1; count of bases not matched to a gene: 2. This CDR3 has 16 amino acids. The PCR employed 60 Vbeta primers together with 13 Jbeta primers. Only in-frame clones appear in the TCRdb table, and some are missing; sequencing was by immunoSEQ multiplex PCR. This sample has roughly 93,000 clones; around 76% occur once, and the top ten carry 0.55% to 0.65%. V is TRBV4-1 and J is TRBJ2-4; TRBD2 matches 8 bases. The TCR was taken from a man aged 25-45 years in good health and CMV-seronegative. Material: PBMCs. The CDR3 loop is CASSQDIAGAKNIQYF. For the CDR3, the DNA is TGCGCCAGCAGCCAAGATATAGCGGGGGCCAAAAACATTCAGTACTTC.